These T cell receptor beta chains were read from a single sample in a study of cytomegalovirus exposure and HLA in healthy donors. Some clones are missing from TCRdb's copy, which holds only in-frame ones; the method was immunoSEQ multiplex PCR. The data hold more than 85,000 clones, with under 95% observed a single time. Sequences were obtained from PBMCs. Source of these receptors: a woman in her 30s in good health and CMV-seropositive. Both conserved end residues are part of each CDR3. A D gene is named only where the DNA matches it firmly. Some rows have no size entry. The others give once, few or many, or a class for an expanded clone.

TRBV10-3	once	TRBD1	TRBJ1-1	CAIRTGETEAFF	TGTGCCATCCGGACAGGGGAAACCGAAGCTTTCTTT
TRBV5-4	NA	NA	TRBJ2-5	CASQSSGTKETQYF	TGTGCCAGTCAGTCGAGCGGAACAAAGGAGACCCAGTACTTC
TRBV7-3	NA	TRBD2	TRBJ2-3	CASSSERRVAGVTDTQYF	TGTGCCAGCAGCTCAGAACGGAGGGTAGCGGGAGTAACAGATACGCAGTATTTT
TRBV6-6	NA	NA	TRBJ1-1	CASSAAGVNTEAFF	TGTGCCAGCAGTGCGGCAGGGGTGAACACTGAAGCTTTCTTT
TRBV9	NA	TRBD2	TRBJ2-1	CASSVSIAGFYNEQFF	TGTGCCAGCAGCGTTAGCATAGCGGGATTCTACAATGAGCAGTTCTTC
TRBV27	NA	TRBD1	TRBJ2-7	CASSLGIPGQGYEQYF	TGTGCCAGCAGTTTAGGCATCCCGGGACAGGGCTACGAGCAGTACTTC
TRBV4-3	NA	TRBD1	TRBJ1-2	CASSQHGQGYGYTF	TGCGCCAGCAGCCAACATGGACAGGGCTATGGCTACACCTTC
TRBV30	NA	NA	TRBJ2-3	CAWSATFWDSTDTQYF	TGTGCCTGGAGTGCCACCTTTTGGGACTCCACAGATACGCAGTATTTT
TRBV30	once	TRBD1	TRBJ2-7	CAWRGGQGSEQYF	TGTGCCTGGAGGGGGGGACAGGGTTCCGAGCAGTACTTC
TRBV5-4	NA	TRBD2	TRBJ2-3	CAGSTGTSGRTDTQYF	TGTGCCGGGTCGACCGGGACTAGCGGGCGCACAGATACGCAGTATTTT
TRBV28	once	TRBD1	TRBJ2-7	CASSPPDRAYEQYF	TGTGCCAGCAGTCCTCCGGACAGGGCCTACGAGCAGTACTTC
TRBV19	NA	NA	TRBJ1-5	CASSIFSVQYSNQPQHF	TGTGCCAGTAGTATATTTAGTGTTCAATATAGCAATCAGCCCCAGCATTTT
TRBV7-2	NA	TRBD1	TRBJ2-5	CASSRSGTVSETQYF	TGTGCCAGCAGCCGATCCGGGACAGTATCCGAGACCCAGTACTTC
TRBV7-3	NA	TRBD2	TRBJ2-4	CASSSGLAGGNIQYF	TGTGCCAGCAGCTCGGGACTAGCGGGAGGGAACATTCAGTACTTC
TRBV7-7	NA	TRBD2	TRBJ2-3	CASSSGGPGDTQYF	TGTGCCAGCAGCTCGGGAGGGCCGGGAGATACGCAGTATTTT
TRBV28	NA	TRBD1	TRBJ2-7	CASSTDREPYF	TGTGCCAGCAGTACGGACAGGGAGCCGTACTTC
TRBV5-6	NA	TRBD2	TRBJ2-1	CASSLVGGTYNEQFF	TGTGCCAGCAGCTTGGTGGGAGGGACCTACAATGAGCAGTTCTTC
TRBV30	NA	NA	TRBJ1-2	CAWRLGEVGGYTF	TGTGCCTGGAGATTAGGGGAGGTTGGTGGCTACACCTTC
TRBV5-6	NA	NA	TRBJ1-5	CASSFSRGDQPQHF	TGTGCCAGCAGCTTTTCCAGAGGTGATCAGCCCCAGCATTTT
TRBV7-6	NA	NA	TRBJ2-1	CASSLVARGPTRYNEQFF	TGTGCCAGCAGCTTAGTAGCCCGCGGGCCAACTAGATACAATGAGCAGTTCTTC
TRBV7-3	NA	NA	TRBJ2-3	CASSLRQGGSTDTQYF	TGTGCCAGCAGTTTGAGACAAGGGGGTAGCACAGATACGCAGTATTTT
TRBV4-3	NA	TRBD1	TRBJ2-1	CASSPRTGGESRANEQFF	TGCGCCAGCAGCCCCAGGACAGGGGGGGAGAGCAGGGCGAATGAGCAGTTCTTC
TRBV28	NA	NA	TRBJ1-4	CASSSQKGVGANEKLFF	TGTGCCAGCAGTTCCCAAAAGGGTGTCGGGGCTAATGAAAAACTGTTTTTT
TRBV7-9	NA	NA	TRBJ1-5	CASSLYGGGGNQPQHF	TGTGCCAGCAGCTTATACGGGGGAGGCGGCAATCAGCCCCAGCATTTT
TRBV5-1	NA	TRBD1	TRBJ2-3	CASRTGAADTQYF	TGCGCCAGCCGGACAGGGGCGGCAGATACGCAGTATTTT
TRBV7-8	NA	NA	TRBJ1-4	CASQTSSTNEKLFF	TGTGCCAGCCAAACTAGTTCAACTAATGAAAAACTGTTTTTT
TRBV19	NA	TRBD2	TRBJ2-2	CASSIGGLAGSTGELFF	TGTGCCAGTAGTATAGGGGGACTAGCGGGGAGCACCGGGGAGCTGTTTTTT
TRBV7-8	NA	NA	TRBJ1-5	CASSFSGDHQPQHF	TGTGCCAGCAGCTTCTCGGGGGACCATCAGCCCCAGCATTTT
TRBV27	NA	TRBD1	TRBJ2-5	CASSYNIRGLETQYF	TGTGCCAGCAGTTACAATATCAGGGGGCTGGAGACCCAGTACTTC
TRBV7-2	NA	TRBD2	TRBJ2-7	CASSLGSSGIYEQYF	TGTGCCAGCAGCTTAGGGTCTAGCGGGATCTACGAGCAGTACTTC
TRBV30	NA	NA	TRBJ1-2	CAWSVEVNYGYTF	TGTGCCTGGAGTGTTGAGGTAAACTATGGCTACACCTTC
TRBV27	NA	TRBD2	TRBJ2-7	CASSLSGIQTYEQYF	TGTGCCAGCAGTTTAAGCGGGATTCAGACCTACGAGCAGTACTTC
TRBV27	NA	TRBD1	TRBJ1-1	CASSLVTGALGKAFF	TGTGCCAGCAGTTTAGTGACAGGGGCACTGGGGAAAGCTTTCTTT
TRBV10-3	NA	TRBD2	TRBJ2-7	CAISELGRGYSYEQYF	TGTGCCATCAGTGAGCTGGGGAGGGGCTATTCCTACGAGCAGTACTTC
TRBV30	NA	NA	TRBJ1-3	CAWSGGRRDMSGNTIYF	TGTGCCTGGAGCGGGGGACGGCGGGATATGTCTGGAAACACCATATATTTT
TRBV7-9	NA	TRBD1	TRBJ2-4	CASSLARTLDRENIQYF	TGTGCCAGCAGCTTAGCGCGTACCCTAGACAGGGAAAACATTCAGTACTTC
TRBV5-6	NA	TRBD1	TRBJ2-5	CASSRLYRGHQETQYF	TGTGCCAGCAGCCGATTATACAGGGGGCACCAAGAGACCCAGTACTTC
TRBV7-8	few	TRBD1	TRBJ2-5	CASSPWDRVSQETQYF	TGTGCCAGCAGCCCCTGGGACAGGGTTAGCCAAGAGACCCAGTACTTC
TRBV30	NA	NA	TRBJ1-2	CAWREAGGYTF	TGTGCCTGGAGGGAGGCCGGGGGCTACACCTTC
TRBV5-1	NA	NA	TRBJ1-1	CASSQQGNTEAFF	TGCGCCAGCAGCCAACAGGGGAACACTGAAGCTTTCTTT
TRBV28	NA	NA	TRBJ1-2	CASNLAGHYGYTF	TGTGCCAGCAATCTGGCAGGGCACTATGGCTACACCTTC
TRBV29-1	NA	NA	TRBJ2-5	CSVEALETQYF	TGCAGCGTTGAAGCGTTGGAGACCCAGTACTTC
TRBV7-3	NA	NA	TRBJ2-3	CASSLKHSSTDTQYF	TGTGCCAGCAGCTTAAAACATTCTAGCACAGATACGCAGTATTTT
TRBV19	few	NA	TRBJ1-2	CASSASSGGSYGYTF	TGTGCCAGTAGTGCGAGCAGCGGCGGGAGCTATGGCTACACCTTC
TRBV11-3	NA	NA	TRBJ2-3	CASSFGAASTDTQYF	TGTGCCAGCAGCTTTGGAGCGGCTAGCACAGATACGCAGTATTTT
TRBV7-9	NA	TRBD1	TRBJ2-1	CASQMRQGGSGEQFF	TGTGCCAGCCAGATGCGACAGGGGGGGTCGGGTGAGCAGTTCTTC
TRBV29-1	NA	NA	TRBJ2-3	CSVEEVHRATDTQYF	TGCAGCGTTGAAGAAGTGCACAGGGCTACAGATACGCAGTATTTT
TRBV11-2	NA	NA	TRBJ2-3	CASSTRRTVSTDTQYF	TGTGCCAGCAGCACCCGCCGGACAGTGTCCACAGATACGCAGTATTTT
TRBV25-1	NA	NA	TRBJ2-7	CASSARASTGEQYF	TGTGCCAGCAGTGCGCGGGCCTCCACGGGGGAGCAGTACTTC
TRBV2	NA	NA	TRBJ2-7	CASSYTYEQYF	TGTGCCAGCAGTTACACCTACGAGCAGTACTTC
TRBV13	NA	NA	TRBJ1-1	CASSLDRDGTEAFF	TGTGCCAGCAGCTTAGACAGGGACGGCACTGAAGCTTTCTTT
TRBV30	NA	NA	TRBJ2-7	CAWSPKSVYEQYF	TGTGCCTGGAGCCCAAAAAGCGTCTACGAGCAGTACTTC